This T cell receptor beta chain originates from a study of early T cells in non-severe SARS-CoV-2 infection. Attachment of unique molecular identifiers to individual cDNA molecules was performed. MiXCR, applied by TCRdb to the 5' RACE reads, yields one record per CDR3 protein. The sample yields 55,000 to 70,000 distinct CDR3 sequences, approximately 11% seen once. Trimming took 2 bases from V and 4 from J; bases not matched to a gene: 7. The CDR3 is made up of 15 amino acids. Germline V gene sequence: CDR1 LGHDT, CDR2 YNNKEL (reference sequence). The TCR sequence derives from an adult who was a healthcare worker with PCR-confirmed SARS-CoV-2 infection or an uninfected control (not recorded which). Sequenced sample: whole blood. V is TRBV3-1 and J is TRBJ2-5, with TRBD2 matching over 7 bases. This CDR3 is CASSQTSGVGETQYF. CDR3 sequence (DNA): TGTGCCAGCAGCCAAACCAGCGGGGTTGGAGAGACCCAGTACTTC.